Listed below are T cell receptor beta chains from one sample, sequenced in a study of technical replicates of blood from a few donors. The table came from immunoSEQ multiplex PCR; TCRdb's copy has only in-frame clones and leaves some out. Of under 110,000 clones listed, approximately 96% are singletons. Sequenced: T cells isolated from PBMCs. Source of these receptors: a human donor in good health. Both conserved end residues are part of each CDR3. The D gene is left open where the match is weak. Clone size is shown for a subset of rows, as once, few, many or a class of expanded clone.

J	size	D	V	CDR3	DNA
TRBJ1-1	.	TRBD1	TRBV19	CASSQMTGANTEAFF	TGTGCCAGTAGTCAGATGACAGGGGCGAACACTGAAGCTTTCTTT
TRBJ1-5	.	TRBD1	TRBV2	CASSGTGNQPQHF	TGTGCCAGCAGTGGGACAGGTAATCAGCCCCAGCATTTT
TRBJ2-7	.	.	TRBV13	CASSHGALQQYF	TGTGCCAGCAGCCATGGGGCCTTGCAGCAGTACTTC
TRBJ1-1	.	.	TRBV7-9	CASSLEEGAEAFF	TGTGCCAGCAGCTTAGAGGAGGGAGCTGAAGCTTTCTTT
TRBJ2-2	.	.	TRBV6-1	CASSSGRTGELFF	TGTGCCAGCAGTTCAGGGAGGACCGGGGAGCTGTTTTTT
TRBJ2-1	once	.	TRBV11-2	CASSLSTGNEQFF	TGTGCCAGCAGCTTAAGTACAGGCAATGAGCAGTTCTTC
TRBJ2-5	.	TRBD1	TRBV7-9	CASSAPTGSETQYF	TGTGCCAGCAGCGCGCCGACAGGGTCGGAGACCCAGTACTTC
TRBJ2-7	.	.	TRBV2	CASRPTSPEQYF	TGTGCCAGCAGGCCGACTAGTCCCGAGCAGTACTTC
TRBJ1-1	.	.	TRBV10-1	CASSETLQGNTEAFF	TGCGCCAGCAGTGAGACGTTGCAGGGAAACACTGAAGCTTTCTTT
TRBJ2-7	.	TRBD2	TRBV10-3	CAISEGLPGGTGQYF	TGTGCCATCAGTGAAGGGCTACCGGGGGGTACCGGGCAGTACTTC
TRBJ1-5	.	TRBD1	TRBV19	CASSILVETGVYQPQHF	TGTGCCAGTAGTATCTTGGTCGAGACAGGGGTCTATCAGCCCCAGCATTTT
TRBJ2-5	once	TRBD2	TRBV5-1	CASSSGLAGSETQYF	TGCGCCAGCAGCTCCGGACTAGCGGGGAGTGAGACCCAGTACTTC
TRBJ1-3	once	.	TRBV6-1	CASRGSSGNTIYF	TGTGCCAGCCGAGGTAGCTCTGGAAACACCATATATTTT
TRBJ2-3	once	TRBD2	TRBV6-4	CASAAGEADTQYF	TGTGCCAGCGCAGCGGGGGAGGCGGATACGCAGTATTTT
TRBJ2-3	.	TRBD1	TRBV28	CASSLVDRVTDTQYF	TGTGCCAGCAGTCTAGTGGACAGGGTCACAGATACGCAGTATTTT
TRBJ2-5	once	TRBD2	TRBV7-3	CASSPGGLAGGPHGEETQYF	TGTGCCAGCAGCCCCGGGGGGCTAGCGGGGGGCCCCCACGGTGAGGAGACCCAGTACTTC
TRBJ1-5	.	.	TRBV6-5	CASSRGPYSNQPQHF	TGTGCCAGCAGTCGAGGGCCTTATAGCAATCAGCCCCAGCATTTT
TRBJ1-5	once	.	TRBV28	CASTAPGVVGNQPQHF	TGTGCCAGCACCGCTCCGGGGGTCGTTGGCAATCAGCCCCAGCATTTT
TRBJ1-5	.	.	TRBV28	CASSLWQGNQPQHF	TGTGCCAGCAGTTTGTGGCAGGGGAATCAGCCCCAGCATTTT
TRBJ2-3	.	TRBD1	TRBV7-9	CASSLPGGGTDTQYF	TGTGCCAGCAGCTTACCAGGGGGCGGTACAGATACGCAGTATTTT
TRBJ2-1	.	TRBD1	TRBV5-4	CASSPRDRADNEQFF	TGTGCCAGCAGTCCTCGGGACAGGGCTGACAATGAGCAGTTCTTC
TRBJ2-1	.	TRBD1	TRBV5-1	CASSIQGARNEQFF	TGCGCCAGCAGCATACAGGGGGCGCGCAATGAGCAGTTCTTC
TRBJ1-5	.	.	TRBV7-9	CASSLAGSNQPQHF	TGTGCCAGCAGTTTGGCGGGGAGCAATCAGCCCCAGCATTTT
TRBJ2-1	.	TRBD2	TRBV2	CASTPSGAELYNEQFF	TGTGCCAGCACGCCTAGCGGGGCAGAACTTTACAATGAGCAGTTCTTC
TRBJ2-4	.	TRBD1	TRBV7-3	CASSPPGTGKDKAKNIQYF	TGTGCCAGCAGCCCACCCGGGACAGGGAAGGATAAGGCCAAAAACATTCAGTACTTC
TRBJ2-7	.	.	TRBV7-8	CASSFGARGSQYF	TGTGCCAGCAGCTTTGGGGCCAGAGGATCGCAGTACTTC
TRBJ2-7	.	TRBD2	TRBV5-1	CASSLAIGSGRAGYEQYF	TGCGCCAGCAGCTTGGCTATCGGTAGCGGGAGGGCCGGCTACGAGCAGTACTTC
TRBJ2-6	.	TRBD2	TRBV27	CASRPRGGSGANVLTF	TGTGCCAGCCGTCCCCGGGGGGGTTCTGGGGCCAACGTCCTGACTTTC
TRBJ1-1	.	.	TRBV6-1	CAGAGGKGDTEAFF	TGTGCCGGCGCGGGGGGGAAGGGGGACACTGAAGCTTTCTTT
TRBJ1-2	.	TRBD1	TRBV5-1	CASSLGTGDYGYTF	TGCGCCAGCAGCTTGGGGACAGGCGACTATGGCTACACCTTC
TRBJ2-7	.	TRBD1	TRBV10-3	CAIREGLGTGVHEQYF	TGTGCCATCAGGGAGGGGCTCGGGACAGGGGTACACGAGCAGTACTTC
TRBJ2-3	.	.	TRBV4-1	CASSQFWTVGQDTQYF	TGCGCCAGCAGCCAATTCTGGACAGTGGGACAAGATACGCAGTATTTT
TRBJ2-5	.	.	TRBV21-1	CATPTGTPVKYF	TGTGCCACTCCGACCGGGACACCGGTTAAGTACTTC
TRBJ1-2	.	.	TRBV19	CASSLKTGYGYTF	TGTGCCAGTAGTCTAAAGACAGGCTATGGCTACACCTTC
TRBJ2-5	.	.	TRBV7-9	CASTSAVETQYF	TGTGCCAGCACCTCGGCGGTTGAGACCCAGTACTTC
TRBJ1-1	.	.	TRBV5-1	CASRLSSGTEAFF	TGCGCCAGCAGGCTAAGCTCGGGCACTGAAGCTTTCTTT
TRBJ1-2	.	.	TRBV29-1	CSVEDQGGFDYGYTF	TGCAGCGTTGAAGATCAGGGTGGGTTCGACTATGGCTACACCTTC
TRBJ1-6	.	TRBD1	TRBV19	CASSHRDRGYNSPLHF	TGTGCCAGTAGTCACCGGGACAGGGGATATAATTCACCCCTCCACTTT
TRBJ1-2	.	.	TRBV25-1	CASSDRALSYGYTF	TGTGCCAGCAGTGACAGGGCCCTCTCCTATGGCTACACCTTC
TRBJ2-7	.	TRBD1	TRBV6-6	CASSYEGAREQYF	TGTGCCAGCAGTTATGAGGGGGCGAGGGAGCAGTACTTC
TRBJ2-3	.	.	TRBV5-1	CASSLGQLWDTQYF	TGCGCCAGCAGCTTGGGACAGCTGTGGGATACGCAGTATTTT
TRBJ2-2	.	.	TRBV19	CASSILGLTGELFF	TGTGCCAGTAGTATTCTGGGACTCACCGGGGAGCTGTTTTTT
TRBJ2-4	.	.	TRBV5-1	CASSLWTGLAKNIQYF	TGCGCCAGCAGCTTATGGACCGGACTAGCCAAAAACATTCAGTACTTC
TRBJ1-2	.	.	TRBV7-9	CASSSRYGYTF	TGTGCCAGCAGTTCGCGCTATGGCTACACCTTC
TRBJ1-5	.	TRBD1	TRBV25-1	CASSDRGLKPQHF	TGTGCCAGCAGTGACAGGGGGCTGAAGCCCCAGCATTTT
TRBJ1-2	.	TRBD1	TRBV5-1	CASSDGQVAYHTF	TGCGCCAGCAGCGACGGACAGGTCGCCTACCACACCTTC
TRBJ1-5	once	.	TRBV18	CASSPTSSNQPQHF	TGTGCCAGCTCACCTACGAGTAGCAATCAGCCCCAGCATTTT
TRBJ1-2	once	.	TRBV29-1	CSVIQVYASNGYTF	TGCAGCGTTATACAGGTTTATGCGTCCAATGGCTACACCTTC
TRBJ1-3	.	TRBD1	TRBV11-3	CASSSNGQGGGDTIYF	TGTGCCAGCAGCTCCAACGGACAGGGCGGCGGGGACACCATATATTTT
TRBJ2-7	.	TRBD2	TRBV19	CASSKDKAGVSYEQYF	TGTGCCAGTAGTAAAGACAAAGCGGGAGTCTCCTACGAGCAGTACTTC
TRBJ1-1	.	.	TRBV30	CAYNPRGDTEAFF	TGTGCCTACAACCCGCGGGGAGACACTGAAGCTTTCTTT
TRBJ2-3	.	.	TRBV4-1	CASQDKPLERVRSSTDTQYF	TGCGCCAGCCAAGACAAACCTTTAGAGAGGGTTCGGTCGTCCACAGATACGCAGTATTTT
TRBJ2-3	.	TRBD2	TRBV30	CAWTGTSGGDASTDTQYF	TGTGCCTGGACCGGGACTAGCGGGGGGGACGCTAGCACAGATACGCAGTATTTT
TRBJ1-6	.	.	TRBV19	CASSPRGIDNSPLHF	TGTGCCAGTAGCCCCAGGGGCATCGATAATTCACCCCTCCACTTT
TRBJ1-2	.	.	TRBV30	CAWSTGISGYTF	TGTGCCTGGAGTACGGGGATCAGTGGCTACACCTTC
TRBJ1-5	.	.	TRBV6-5	CASSYRDSQPQHF	TGTGCCAGCAGTTACAGGGACTCCCAGCCCCAGCATTTT